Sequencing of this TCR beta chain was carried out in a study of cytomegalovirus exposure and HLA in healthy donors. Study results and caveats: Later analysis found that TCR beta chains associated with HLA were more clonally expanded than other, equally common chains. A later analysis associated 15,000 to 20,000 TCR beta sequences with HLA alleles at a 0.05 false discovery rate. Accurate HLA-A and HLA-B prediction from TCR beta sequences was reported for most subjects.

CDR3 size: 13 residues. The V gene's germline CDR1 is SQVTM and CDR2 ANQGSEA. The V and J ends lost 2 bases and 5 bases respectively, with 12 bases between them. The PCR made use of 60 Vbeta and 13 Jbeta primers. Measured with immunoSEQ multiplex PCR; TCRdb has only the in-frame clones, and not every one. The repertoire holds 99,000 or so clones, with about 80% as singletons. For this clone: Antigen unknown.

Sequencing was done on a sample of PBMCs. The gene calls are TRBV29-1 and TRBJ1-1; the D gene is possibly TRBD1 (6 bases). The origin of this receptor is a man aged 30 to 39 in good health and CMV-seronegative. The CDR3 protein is CSVELVGATEAFF. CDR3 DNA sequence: TGCAGCGTTGAACTGGTGGGGGCGACTGAAGCTTTCTTT.